The 13 T cell receptor beta chains reported below all come from one sample, sequenced in a study of regulatory T cells in long-lasting Graves disease (dated by TCRdb to the early 2020s). The library was made by multiplex PCR. The run used an Illumina HiSeq 4000. To build TCR beta libraries, CDR3 regions were amplified by Arm-PCR using iRepertoire HTBI primers. Through fastp at Q25 and MiXCR, TCRdb rebuilt clones from the public reads, retaining in-frame beta chains. Each CDR3 protein appears once, grouped with its most common genes and DNA. This sample is represented by 530,000 or so distinct CDR3 sequences; less than 15% of them were singletons. The top ten clones comprise 10% of the sample. The time point label on this specimen signifies: newly diagnosed GD, antithyroid drugs for less than 3 months. RNA was extracted from PBMCs in TRIzol for both TCR sequencing and RNA sequencing. Separately, the same data were catalogued under a study of T cells in Graves' hyperthyroidism and ophthalmopathy.

Sequenced here: peripheral blood mononuclear cells (PBMCs), sampled at new diagnosis, from a patient treated with antithyroid drugs. The receptors stem from a man between 25 and 39 years old with Graves disease. Donor details come from another sample of the same person, matched by shared clones.

This clonotype was counted many times. This sequence joins TRBV5-1 and TRBJ1-1, with 10 nucleotides matching TRBD1. Germline V gives CDR1 SGHRS, CDR2 YFSETQ. The ends lost 4 bases at V and 4 bases at J; junction bases unmatched: 10. This CDR3 spans 16 amino acids. CDR3 sequence reads: CASSPVDRGSGTEAFF. The CDR3 nucleotides are TGCGCCAGCAGCCCGGTGGACAGGGGGTCGGGCACTGAAGCTTTCTTT.

On this clonotype: One base away lies a much larger clone, so this may be a sequencing read error. This chain joins TRBV12-3 or TRBV12-4 and TRBJ2-1, with a possible D match to TRBD2 (6 bases). This CDR3 region has 16 residues. Between the trimmed V and J ends, which lost 7 bases and 1 base, there was a span of 17 bases. The CDR3 here is CASTSPTGRSYNEQFF. Written as DNA, the CDR3 is TGTGCCAGCACCTCGCCTACGGGGAGGTCCTACAATGAGCAGTTCTTC.

This clonotype has only a few counts. V usage is TRBV5-1 and J usage is TRBJ1-1, with 10 bases fitting TRBD1. From germline, CDR1 is SGHRS and CDR2 YFSETQ. The V gene end was trimmed by 2 bases and the J gene end by 1 base; junction bases not matched to a gene: 8. The CDR3 is made up of 17 amino acids. The CDR3, as DNA: TGCGCCAGCAGCTTCGGGATGACAGGGGGCTCGAACACTGAAGCTTTCTTT. Its protein product is CASSFGMTGGSNTEAFF.

This clonotype showed up many times. The chain is built from TRBV7-2 and TRBJ1-1, with TRBD1 matching 7 bases. The germline CDR1 and CDR2 sequences are SGHTA and FQGNSA. The CDR3 has 12 residues. V lost 5 bases and J lost 7; bases outside the gene matches: 4. The CDR3 DNA sequence: TGTGCCAGCAGCCCAGACAGGGTTGAAGCTTTCTTT. Translation: CASSPDRVEAFF.

This chain links TRBV5-1 with TRBJ1-1; D is unresolved. CDR3 size: 13 residues. Germline CDR1 is SGHRS and CDR2 is YFSETQ. V was cut by 7 bases and J by 1 base, with 11 bases left in between. The CDR3 here is CASRLSANTEAFF. The CDR3 DNA sequence: TGCGCCAGCCGGCTTTCCGCGAACACTGAAGCTTTCTTT. Using reference TRBV5-1 and TRBJ1-1 for the parts outside the CDR3, the full variable domain is KAGVTQTPRYLIKTRGQQVTLSCSPISGHRSVSWYQQTPGQGLQFLFEYFSETQRNKGNFPGRFSGRQFSNSRSEMNVSTLELGDSALYLCASRLSANTEAFFGQGTRLTVV.

This clonotype was seen repeatedly, ten times or more. Written as DNA, the CDR3 is TGTGCCATCAGTGCACAGGGTAATCAGCCCCAGCATTTT. This sequence encodes CAISAQGNQPQHF. The chain couples TRBV10-3 to TRBJ1-5; possibly TRBD1 for D (6 bases). The CDR3 loop spans 13 amino acids. The V end lost 4 bases, the J end lost 4 bases, and 8 bases lay between the germline ends. Germline CDR1 ENHRY, CDR2 SYGVKD.

This chain joins TRBV5-1 and TRBJ2-5; no firm D call. The V gene's germline CDR1 is SGHRS and CDR2 YFSETQ. This CDR3 contains 15 residues. V lost 1 base, J lost 2 bases, and 12 bases lay in between. CDR3 protein: CASSLRSGWQETQYF. Written as DNA, the CDR3 is TGCGCCAGCAGCTTGAGGTCGGGTTGGCAAGAGACCCAGTACTTC.

The V gene is TRBV7-9, the J gene TRBJ1-1; no firm D call. The CDR3 loop spans 14 amino acids. Trimming took off 2 bases at V and 3 bases at J, with 10 bases between the two ends. Germline V CDR1 and CDR2: SEHNR, FQNEAQ (reference sequence). CDR3 coding DNA: TGTGCCAGCAGCTTAACCCTAGACGACACTGAAGCTTTCTTT. It encodes CASSLTLDDTEAFF.

This clonotype was found many times. V gene TRBV5-1 combines with J gene TRBJ2-1; TRBD1 matches 9 bases. With V trimmed by 2 bases and J by 10 bases, 7 bases remained unmatched. Germline loops: CDR1 SGHRS, CDR2 YFSETQ. The CDR3 spans 14 residues. The CDR3 DNA reads as TGCGCCAGCAGCTTCCGGGACAGGGTTCCGGAGCAGTTCTTC. This encodes CASSFRDRVPEQFF.

This clonotype appeared many times. This sequence joins TRBV12-3 or TRBV12-4 and TRBJ2-7; D is undetermined. V dropped 8 bases and J dropped 2 bases, with 13 bases sitting between them. The CDR3 loop spans 13 amino acids. CDR3 amino acids: CASGRVGTYEQYF. In nucleotides, the CDR3 is TGTGCCAGCGGCCGGGTAGGGACCTACGAGCAGTACTTC.

The chain combines TRBV3-1 with TRBJ1-3, with 7 bases aligning to TRBD1. The junction had 16 bases not matched to a gene; V was cut back by 4 bases and J by 4 bases. The CDR3 totals 18 residues. Germline-derived CDR1 and CDR2 are LGHDT and YNNKEL (reference sequence). The CDR3 sequence is CASSRARTGTYGGNTIYF. The CDR3 DNA reads as TGTGCCAGCAGCCGAGCCAGGACAGGTACATATGGAGGAAACACCATATATTTT. Filled out from reference TRBV3-1 and TRBJ1-3, the complete variable domain reads DTAVSQTPKYLVTQMGNDKSIKCEQNLGHDTMYWYKQDSKKFLKIMFSYNNKELIINETVPNRFSPKSPDKAHLNLHINSLELGDSAVYFCASSRARTGTYGGNTIYFGEGSWLTVV.

The table lists this clonotype with a few counts. The chain joins TRBV7-9 to TRBJ2-4, with unresolved D. Trimming cost V 5 bases and J 14 bases, with 10 bases left between them. The CDR3 runs 10 residues. In germline, CDR1 is SEHNR, CDR2 FQNEAQ (reference sequence). The CDR3 DNA reads as TGTGCCAGCAGCCTATCTCGAAAGTACTTC. This sequence encodes CASSLSRKYF.

This clonotype was seen ten or more times. The chain has TRBV5-5 and TRBJ2-3; maybe TRBD2 (5 bases). Germline V gene data show CDR1 as SGHKS and CDR2 as YYEKEE (reference sequence). V dropped 1 base and J dropped 2 bases, with 14 bases sitting between them. This CDR3 spans 16 amino acids. The CDR3 region is CASSLLSGLYTDTQYF. The CDR3 DNA sequence: TGTGCCAGCAGCTTGCTGAGCGGCCTATACACAGATACGCAGTATTTT. Full variable domain (missing parts from reference TRBV5-5 and TRBJ2-3): DAGVTQSPTHLIKTRGQQVTLRCSPISGHKSVSWYQQVLGQGPQFIFQYYEKEERGRGNFPDRFSARQFPNYSSELNVNALLLGDSALYLCASSLLSGLYTDTQYFGPGTRLTVL.